This TCR beta chain was identified during a study of blood T cell repertoires in COVID-19. Study as a whole: Acute-phase and convalescent COVID-19 samples originated in the United States, Italy and Spain. T cells, B-cell-depleted T cells, or PBMCs supplied cDNA or gDNA.

As handled by the study authors: Researchers report that nucleated cell counts were estimated from reference gene primer amplification. Method: immunoSEQ multiplex PCR; TCRdb's copy keeps in-frame clones and lacks some. That table is the source of V, J and clone size, and D and trimming were worked out from the DNA. The sample has 70,000 to 100,000 clones, 85% to 90% seen once. Germline CDR1 is MNHEY and CDR2 is SVGEGT. Trimming left V 5 bases short and J 6 bases short, with 17 bases between. The CDR3 runs to 14 residues. V usage is TRBV6-2 or TRBV6-3 and J usage is TRBJ2-7; TRBD2 is a possible D gene (6 bases). The sample consisted of peripheral blood. This receptor was obtained from a woman older than 75 with active or convalescent COVID-19. DNA of the CDR3: TGTGCCAGCAGTCCGGTGGGGGGTCGGAGCGAGCAGTACTTC. Protein sequence: CASSPVGGRSEQYF.